This is a list of T cell receptor beta chains from one sample in a study of human T cells and chemical hapten exposure. MiXCR, run by TCRdb on the RACE reads, gives a single entry per CDR3 protein. The sample has 120,000 or so distinct CDR3 sequences, roughly 13% seen once. This specimen consisted of whole blood, obtained in connection with sensitization to the hapten diphenylcyclopropenone (DPC). The receptor source for this set is a woman aged 18-29 years with alopecia areata. Some clones in this sample may be carry-over from other donors' samples. The CDR3 runs from the conserved cysteine through the conserved F or W. The D gene is left open where the match is weak. Size values are once, few and many counts, or a class for expanded clones, and some rows have none.

V gene	J gene	D gene	clone size	CDR3 protein	CDR3 DNA
TRBV9	TRBJ1-1	TRBD1	.	CASSVKPGGETEAFF	TGTGCCAGCAGCGTAAAGCCAGGGGGCGAAACTGAAGCTTTCTTT
TRBV4-3	TRBJ2-1	.	few	CASSRDARREQFF	TGCGCCAGCAGCCGGGACGCCCGTCGCGAGCAGTTCTTC
TRBV5-1	TRBJ1-1	.	.	CASSLNRGYTEAFF	TGCGCCAGCAGCTTGAACAGAGGATACACTGAAGCTTTCTTT
TRBV2	TRBJ2-5	.	many	CASSEVRSGETQYF	TGTGCCAGCAGTGAAGTACGTAGCGGAGAGACCCAGTACTTC
TRBV6-6	TRBJ1-4	.	.	CASTLREEKLFF	TGTGCCAGCACCCTTCGGGAGGAAAAACTGTTTTTT
TRBV20-1	TRBJ2-2	.	many	CSALRDFGTGELFF	TGCAGTGCTCTCCGGGATTTTGGGACCGGGGAGCTGTTTTTT
TRBV7-9	TRBJ2-7	TRBD2	.	CASSLASSGGSYEQYF	TGTGCCAGCAGCTTAGCCTCTAGCGGGGGGTCCTACGAGCAGTACTTC
TRBV7-3	TRBJ2-1	TRBD2	.	CASGYSGGPYNEQFF	TGTGCCAGCGGGTATAGCGGGGGCCCCTACAATGAGCAGTTCTTC
TRBV4-2	TRBJ2-2	TRBD1	few	CASSQDWAQGTNTGELFF	TGTGCCAGCAGCCAAGATTGGGCACAGGGGACGAACACCGGGGAGCTGTTTTTT
TRBV6-2/TRBV6-3	TRBJ2-3	TRBD2	many	CASKRGNTDTQYF	TGTGCCAGTAAGCGGGGGAACACAGATACGCAGTATTTT
TRBV20-1	TRBJ2-7	.	many	CSANSGGGQYEQYF	TGCAGTGCGAATTCCGGAGGGGGACAATACGAGCAGTACTTC
TRBV6-1	TRBJ2-3	.	many	CASSEGASSTDTQYF	TGTGCCAGCAGTGAAGGGGCTAGCTCCACAGATACGCAGTATTTT
TRBV4-3	TRBJ2-1	TRBD1	few	CASSQDSGTGSYNEQFF	TGCGCCAGCAGCCAAGATTCCGGGACAGGGTCCTACAATGAGCAGTTCTTC
TRBV20-1	TRBJ1-5	.	.	CSARLHFSNQPQHF	TGCAGTGCTAGGCTACACTTTAGCAATCAGCCCCAGCATTTT
TRBV28	TRBJ2-7	TRBD1	few	CASRETGTDYTYEQYF	TGTGCCAGCAGAGAAACCGGGACAGATTATACCTACGAGCAGTACTTC
TRBV20-1	TRBJ2-1	TRBD1	.	CSATTGAVDEQFF	TGCAGTGCTACTACAGGGGCCGTTGATGAGCAGTTCTTC
TRBV5-4	TRBJ2-5	.	.	CASSPVGGGPYQETQYF	TGTGCCAGCAGCCCTGTTGGCGGTGGGCCGTACCAAGAGACCCAGTACTTC
TRBV7-9	TRBJ2-2	.	.	CASSSPGTRNTGELFF	TGTGCCAGCAGCTCCCCCGGGACCCGGAACACCGGGGAGCTGTTTTTT
TRBV19	TRBJ1-2	TRBD1	few	CASRQGGPNYGYTF	TGTGCCAGCCGACAGGGAGGGCCTAACTATGGCTACACCTTC
TRBV29-1	TRBJ2-6	.	many	CSVEVNGANVLTF	TGCAGCGTAGAGGTAAACGGGGCCAACGTCCTGACTTTC
TRBV20-1	TRBJ2-1	.	.	CSAITGPNEQFF	TGCAGTGCTATAACAGGGCCCAATGAGCAGTTCTTC
TRBV18	TRBJ1-1	TRBD1	.	CASSPLTGGSAEAFF	TGTGCCAGCTCACCCTTGACAGGGGGATCGGCTGAAGCTTTCTTT
TRBV30	TRBJ2-4	TRBD1	.	CAWSVGTGYIQYF	TGTGCCTGGAGTGTAGGGACAGGGTACATTCAGTACTTC
TRBV7-2	TRBJ2-5	.	.	CASSTPGRLETQYF	TGTGCCAGCAGCACCCCCGGTCGTTTGGAGACCCAGTACTTC
TRBV28	TRBJ1-4	.	.	CASGRGGVNEKLFF	TGTGCCAGCGGTCGGGGAGGCGTTAATGAAAAACTGTTTTTT
TRBV7-7	TRBJ2-5	.	.	CASSFGYQETQYF	TGTGCCAGCAGCTTCGGGTACCAAGAGACCCAGTACTTC
TRBV3-1	TRBJ2-7	TRBD1	many	CASSLRTGTYEQYF	TGTGCCAGCAGCCTTAGGACAGGGACCTACGAGCAGTACTTC
TRBV18	TRBJ2-7	.	.	CASSPPVPGALYEQYF	TGTGCCAGCTCACCACCGGTCCCAGGCGCCCTCTACGAGCAGTACTTC
TRBV6-2/TRBV6-3	TRBJ2-7	.	few	CASSYSRWNEQYF	TGTGCCAGCAGTTACTCGCGCTGGAACGAGCAGTACTTC
TRBV27	TRBJ1-6	.	.	CASSLYTPSSYNSPLHF	TGTGCCAGCAGTTTATATACCCCCAGCTCCTATAATTCACCCCTCCACTTT